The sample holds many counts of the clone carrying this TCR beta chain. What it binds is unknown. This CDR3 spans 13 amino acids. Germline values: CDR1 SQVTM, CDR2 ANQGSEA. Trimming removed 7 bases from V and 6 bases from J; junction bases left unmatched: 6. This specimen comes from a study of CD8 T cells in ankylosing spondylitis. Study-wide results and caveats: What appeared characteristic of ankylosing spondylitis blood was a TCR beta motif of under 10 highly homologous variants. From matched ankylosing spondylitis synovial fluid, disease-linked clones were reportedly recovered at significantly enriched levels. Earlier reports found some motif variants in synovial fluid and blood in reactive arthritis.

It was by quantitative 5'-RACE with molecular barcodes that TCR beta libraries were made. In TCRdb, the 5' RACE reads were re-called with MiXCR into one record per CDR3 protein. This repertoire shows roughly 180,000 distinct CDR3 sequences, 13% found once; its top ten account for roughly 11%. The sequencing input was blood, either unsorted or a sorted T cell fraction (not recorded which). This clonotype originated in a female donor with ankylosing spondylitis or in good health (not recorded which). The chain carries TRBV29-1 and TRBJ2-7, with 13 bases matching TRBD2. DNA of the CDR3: TGCAGCGGGCAGAGGACTAGCGGGAGCGAGCAGTACTTC. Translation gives CSGQRTSGSEQYF.